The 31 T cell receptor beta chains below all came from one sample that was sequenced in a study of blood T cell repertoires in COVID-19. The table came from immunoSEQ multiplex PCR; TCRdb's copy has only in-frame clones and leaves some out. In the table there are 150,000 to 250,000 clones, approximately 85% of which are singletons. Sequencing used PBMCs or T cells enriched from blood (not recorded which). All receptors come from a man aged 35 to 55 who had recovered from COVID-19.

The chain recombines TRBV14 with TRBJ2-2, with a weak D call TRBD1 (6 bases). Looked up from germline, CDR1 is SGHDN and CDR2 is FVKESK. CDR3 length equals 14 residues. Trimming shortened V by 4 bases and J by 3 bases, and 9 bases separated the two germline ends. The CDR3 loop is CASSLNRDTGELFF. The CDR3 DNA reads TGTGCCAGCAGCCTCAACAGGGACACCGGGGAGCTGTTTTTT.

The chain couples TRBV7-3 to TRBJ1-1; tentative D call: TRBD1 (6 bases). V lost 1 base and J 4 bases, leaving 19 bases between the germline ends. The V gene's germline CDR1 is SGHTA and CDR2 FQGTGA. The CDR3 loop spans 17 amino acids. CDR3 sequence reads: CASSLNRTTGLGTEAFF. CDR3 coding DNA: TGTGCCAGCAGCTTAAACAGGACCACAGGGTTAGGCACTGAAGCTTTCTTT.

Here the CDR3 reads CASSLGRGDGYTF. CDR3 coding DNA: TGTGCCAGCAGCTTAGGCAGGGGAGATGGCTACACCTTC. The genes are TRBV7-3 and TRBJ1-2, with D tentatively TRBD1 (6 bases). The CDR3 covers 13 residues. Looked up from germline, CDR1 is SGHTA and CDR2 is FQGTGA. The V end lost 2 bases, the J end lost 6 bases, and 10 bases lay between the germline ends.

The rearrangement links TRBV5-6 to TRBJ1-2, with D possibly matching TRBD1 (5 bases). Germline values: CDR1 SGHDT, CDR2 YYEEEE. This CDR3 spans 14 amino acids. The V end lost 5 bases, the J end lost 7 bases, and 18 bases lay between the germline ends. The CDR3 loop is CASSSTAFYSGYTF. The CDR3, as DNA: TGTGCCAGCAGTTCGACAGCCTTTTACTCTGGCTACACCTTC.

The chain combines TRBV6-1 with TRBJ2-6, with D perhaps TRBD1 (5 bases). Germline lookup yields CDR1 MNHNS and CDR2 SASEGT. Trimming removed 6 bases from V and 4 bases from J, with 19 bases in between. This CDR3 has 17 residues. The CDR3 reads CASRERTSVPGANVLTF. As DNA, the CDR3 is TGTGCCAGCAGAGAAAGGACATCAGTTCCCGGGGCCAACGTCCTGACTTTC.

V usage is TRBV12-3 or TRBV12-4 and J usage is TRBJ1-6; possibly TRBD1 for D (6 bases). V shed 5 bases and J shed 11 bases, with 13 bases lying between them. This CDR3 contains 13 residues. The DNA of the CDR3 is TGTGCCAGCAGTCCCCAGGGGCACGCACCCCTCCACTTT. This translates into CASSPQGHAPLHF.

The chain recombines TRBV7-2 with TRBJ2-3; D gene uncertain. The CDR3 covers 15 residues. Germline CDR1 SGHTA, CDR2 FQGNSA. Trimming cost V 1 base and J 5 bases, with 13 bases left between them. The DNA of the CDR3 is TGTGCCAGCAGCTTAGTGTCCCTTACCGGAGATACGCAGTATTTT. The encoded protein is CASSLVSLTGDTQYF.

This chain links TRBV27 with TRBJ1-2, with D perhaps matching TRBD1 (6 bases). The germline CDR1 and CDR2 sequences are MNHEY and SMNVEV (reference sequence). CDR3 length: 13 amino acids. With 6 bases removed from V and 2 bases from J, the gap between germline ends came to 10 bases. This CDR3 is CASRRTANYGYTF. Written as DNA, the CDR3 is TGTGCCAGCAGACGGACAGCCAACTATGGCTACACCTTC.

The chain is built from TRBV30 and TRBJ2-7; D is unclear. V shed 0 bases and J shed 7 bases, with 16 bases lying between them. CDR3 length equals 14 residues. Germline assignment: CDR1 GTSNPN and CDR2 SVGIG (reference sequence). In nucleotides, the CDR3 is TGTGCCTGGAGTGTTATTTGTCCCCGCCGGGAGCAGTACGTC. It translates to CAWSVICPRREQYV.

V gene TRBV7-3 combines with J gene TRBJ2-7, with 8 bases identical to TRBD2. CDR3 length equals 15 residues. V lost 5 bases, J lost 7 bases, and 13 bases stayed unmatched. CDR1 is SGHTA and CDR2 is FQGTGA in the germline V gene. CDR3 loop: CASSTSGAGVREQYF. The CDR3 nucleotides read TGTGCCAGCAGCACAAGCGGAGCGGGAGTACGTGAGCAGTACTTC.

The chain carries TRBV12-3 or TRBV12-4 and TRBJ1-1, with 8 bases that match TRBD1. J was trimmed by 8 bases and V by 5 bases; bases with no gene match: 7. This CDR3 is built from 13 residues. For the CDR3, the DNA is TGTGCCAGCAGTCGGACAGGGAGAGTGGAAGCTTTCTTT. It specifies CASSRTGRVEAFF.

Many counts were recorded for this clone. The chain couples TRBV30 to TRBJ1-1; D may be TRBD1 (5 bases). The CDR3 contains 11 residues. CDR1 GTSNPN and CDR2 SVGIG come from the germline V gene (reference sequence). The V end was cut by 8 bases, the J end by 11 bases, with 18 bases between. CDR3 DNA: TGTGCCGCTGGGAGGCTCGGGGCGGCTTTCTTT. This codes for CAAGRLGAAFF.

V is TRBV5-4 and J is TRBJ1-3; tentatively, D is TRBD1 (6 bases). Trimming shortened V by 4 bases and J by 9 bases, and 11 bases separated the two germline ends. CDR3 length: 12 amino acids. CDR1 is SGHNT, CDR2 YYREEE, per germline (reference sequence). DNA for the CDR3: TGTGCCAGCAGCCTGGACAGTTCCACCATATATTTT. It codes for CASSLDSSTIYF.

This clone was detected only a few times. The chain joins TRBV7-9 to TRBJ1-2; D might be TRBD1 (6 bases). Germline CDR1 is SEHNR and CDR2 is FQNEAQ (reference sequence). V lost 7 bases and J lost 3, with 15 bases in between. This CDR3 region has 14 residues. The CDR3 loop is CASTERAGDYGYTF. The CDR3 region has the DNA TGTGCCAGCACCGAGAGGGCAGGGGACTATGGCTACACCTTC.

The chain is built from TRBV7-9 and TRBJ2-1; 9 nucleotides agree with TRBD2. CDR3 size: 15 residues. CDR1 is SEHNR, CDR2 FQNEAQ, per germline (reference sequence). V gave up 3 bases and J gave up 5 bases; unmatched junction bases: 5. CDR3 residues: CASSFSGRRDNEQFF. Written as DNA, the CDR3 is TGTGCCAGCAGCTTCAGCGGGAGGCGAGACAATGAGCAGTTCTTC.

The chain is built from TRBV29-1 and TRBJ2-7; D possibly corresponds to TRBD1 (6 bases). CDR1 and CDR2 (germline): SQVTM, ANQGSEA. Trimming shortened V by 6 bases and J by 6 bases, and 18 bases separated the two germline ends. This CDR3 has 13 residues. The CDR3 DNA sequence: TGCAGCGTCGAAAAGGCCAGGGGACGCGAGCAGTACTTC. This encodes CSVEKARGREQYF.

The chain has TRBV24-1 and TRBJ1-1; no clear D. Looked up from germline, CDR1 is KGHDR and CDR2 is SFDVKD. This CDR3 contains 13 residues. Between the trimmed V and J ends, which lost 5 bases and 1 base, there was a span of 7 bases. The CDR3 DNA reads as TGTGCCACCAGTGTCGGTTCGAACACTGAAGCTTTCTTT. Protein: CATSVGSNTEAFF.

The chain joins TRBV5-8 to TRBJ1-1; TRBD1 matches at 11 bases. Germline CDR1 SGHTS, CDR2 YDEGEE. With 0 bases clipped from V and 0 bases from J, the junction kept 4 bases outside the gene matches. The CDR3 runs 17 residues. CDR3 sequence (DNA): TGTGCCAGCAGCTTGGGGACAGGGGGCGGCCTGAACACTGAAGCTTTCTTT. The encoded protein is CASSLGTGGGLNTEAFF.

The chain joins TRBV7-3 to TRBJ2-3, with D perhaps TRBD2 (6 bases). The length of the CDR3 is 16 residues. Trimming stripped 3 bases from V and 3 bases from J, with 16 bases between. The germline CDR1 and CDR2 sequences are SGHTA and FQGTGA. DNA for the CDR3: TGTGCCAGCAGCTTGGGTCGGGAGAGTGGGACAGATACGCAGTATTTT. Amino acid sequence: CASSLGRESGTDTQYF.

CDR3 nucleotide sequence: TGTGCCAGCAGTTACCGCCTAGCGGGAGACTACGAGCAGTACTTC. It encodes CASSYRLAGDYEQYF. The chain recombines TRBV6-6 with TRBJ2-7, with 10 bases matching TRBD2. The CDR3 totals 15 residues. The V and J ends lost 2 bases and 3 bases, in that order; junction bases with no gene match: 4. Germline V gene sequence: CDR1 MNHNY, CDR2 SVGAGI (reference sequence).

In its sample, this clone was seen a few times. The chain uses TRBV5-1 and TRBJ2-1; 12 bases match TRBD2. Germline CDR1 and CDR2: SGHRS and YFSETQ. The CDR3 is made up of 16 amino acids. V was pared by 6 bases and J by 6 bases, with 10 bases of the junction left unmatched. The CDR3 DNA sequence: TGCGCCAGCACCCAAGGACTAGCGGGATCGGGCAATGAGCAGTTCTTC. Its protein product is CASTQGLAGSGNEQFF.

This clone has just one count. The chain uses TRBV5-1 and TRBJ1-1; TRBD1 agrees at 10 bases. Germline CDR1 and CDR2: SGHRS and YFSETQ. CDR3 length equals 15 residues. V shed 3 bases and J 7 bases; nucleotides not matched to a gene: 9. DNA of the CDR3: TGCGCCAGCAGCTCCGGGACAGGGGTCATACGTGAAGCTTTCTTT. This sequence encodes CASSSGTGVIREAFF.

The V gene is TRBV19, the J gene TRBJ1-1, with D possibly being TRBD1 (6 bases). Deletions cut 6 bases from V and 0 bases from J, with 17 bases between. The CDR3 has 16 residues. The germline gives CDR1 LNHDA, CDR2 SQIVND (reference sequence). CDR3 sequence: CASRVFLGTLNTEAFF. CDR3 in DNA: TGTGCCAGTAGAGTGTTCTTAGGGACACTGAACACTGAAGCTTTCTTT.

The CDR3 sequence: CASSFGRDNEQFF. CDR3 DNA: TGTGCCAGCAGCTTTGGGCGGGACAATGAGCAGTTCTTC. The chain links TRBV7-9 to TRBJ2-1, with D possibly being TRBD2 (5 bases). CDR1 and CDR2 (germline): SEHNR, FQNEAQ (reference sequence). V lost 3 bases and J lost 5, with 8 bases in between. The CDR3 is made up of 13 amino acids.

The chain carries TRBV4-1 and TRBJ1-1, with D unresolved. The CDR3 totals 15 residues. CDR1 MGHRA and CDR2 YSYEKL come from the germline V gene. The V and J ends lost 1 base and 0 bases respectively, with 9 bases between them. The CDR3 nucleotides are TGCGCCAGCAGCCAAGCGGCTAGTATGAACACTGAAGCTTTCTTT. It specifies CASSQAASMNTEAFF.

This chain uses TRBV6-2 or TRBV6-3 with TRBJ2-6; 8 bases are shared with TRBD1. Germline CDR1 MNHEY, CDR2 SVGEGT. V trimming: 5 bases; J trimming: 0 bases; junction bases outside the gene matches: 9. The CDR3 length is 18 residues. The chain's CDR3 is CASSRQGQADSGANVLTF. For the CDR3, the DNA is TGTGCCAGCAGTCGGCAGGGACAGGCCGACTCTGGGGCCAACGTCCTGACTTTC.

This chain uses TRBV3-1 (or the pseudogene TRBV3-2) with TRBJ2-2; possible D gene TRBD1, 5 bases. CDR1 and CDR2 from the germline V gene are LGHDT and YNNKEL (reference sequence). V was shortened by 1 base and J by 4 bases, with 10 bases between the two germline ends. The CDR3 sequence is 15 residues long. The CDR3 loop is CASSQAGALTGELFF. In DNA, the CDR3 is TGTGCCAGCAGCCAAGCTGGGGCCCTCACCGGGGAGCTGTTTTTT.

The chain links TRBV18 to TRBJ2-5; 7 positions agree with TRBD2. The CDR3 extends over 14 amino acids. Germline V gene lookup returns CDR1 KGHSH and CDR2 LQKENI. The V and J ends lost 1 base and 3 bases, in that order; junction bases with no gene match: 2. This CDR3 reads CASSPRRGEETQYF. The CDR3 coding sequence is TGTGCCAGCTCACCACGCCGGGGGGAAGAGACCCAGTACTTC.

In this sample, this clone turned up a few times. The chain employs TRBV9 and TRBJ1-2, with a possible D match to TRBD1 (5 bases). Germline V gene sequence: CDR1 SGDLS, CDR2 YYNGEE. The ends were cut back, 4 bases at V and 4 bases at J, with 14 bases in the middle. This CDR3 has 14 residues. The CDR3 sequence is CASSPSQGSYGYTF. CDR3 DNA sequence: TGTGCCAGCAGCCCCAGTCAGGGCTCCTATGGCTACACCTTC. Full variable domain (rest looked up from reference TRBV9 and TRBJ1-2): DSGVTQTPKHLITATGQRVTLRCSPRSGDLSVYWYQQSLDQGLQFLIQYYNGEERAKGNILERFSAQQFPDLHSELNLSSLELGDSALYFCASSPSQGSYGYTFGSGTRLTVV.

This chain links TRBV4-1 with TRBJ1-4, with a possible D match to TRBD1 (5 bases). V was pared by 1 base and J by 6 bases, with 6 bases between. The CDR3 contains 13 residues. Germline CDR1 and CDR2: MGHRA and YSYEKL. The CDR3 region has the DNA TGCGCCAGCAGCCAAGGGGGGGATGAAAAACTGTTTTTT. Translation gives CASSQGGDEKLFF.

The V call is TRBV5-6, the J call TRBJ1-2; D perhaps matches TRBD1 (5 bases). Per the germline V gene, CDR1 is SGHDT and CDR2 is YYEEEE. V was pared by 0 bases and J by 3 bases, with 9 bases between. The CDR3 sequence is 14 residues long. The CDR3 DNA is TGTGCCAGCAGCTTGGACAGACAGCACTATGGCTACACCTTC. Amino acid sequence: CASSLDRQHYGYTF.